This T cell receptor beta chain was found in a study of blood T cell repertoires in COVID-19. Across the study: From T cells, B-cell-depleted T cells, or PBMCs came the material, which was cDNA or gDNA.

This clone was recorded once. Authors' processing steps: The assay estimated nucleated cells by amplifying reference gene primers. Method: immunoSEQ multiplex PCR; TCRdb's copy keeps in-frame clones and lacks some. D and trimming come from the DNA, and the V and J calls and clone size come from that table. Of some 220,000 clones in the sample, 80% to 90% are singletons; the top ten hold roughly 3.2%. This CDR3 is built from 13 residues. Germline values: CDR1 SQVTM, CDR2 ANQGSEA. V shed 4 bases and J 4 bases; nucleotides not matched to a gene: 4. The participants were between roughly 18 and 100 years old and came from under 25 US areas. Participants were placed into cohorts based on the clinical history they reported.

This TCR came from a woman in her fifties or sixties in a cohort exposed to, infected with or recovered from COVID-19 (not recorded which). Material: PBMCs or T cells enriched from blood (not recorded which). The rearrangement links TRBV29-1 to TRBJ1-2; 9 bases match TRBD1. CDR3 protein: CSVGGGQGYGYTF. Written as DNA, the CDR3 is TGCAGCGTTGGGGGGGGACAGGGCTATGGCTACACCTTC.